This T cell receptor (beta chain) was recorded in a study of chemoradiotherapy in HPV16-positive cancers. Study-wide context: Candidate HPV-specific clones and shared TCR motifs came from a couple of HPV16-positive patients.

Germline V gives CDR1 GTSNPN, CDR2 SVGIG (reference sequence). The CDR3 has 18 amino acids. Trimming shortened V by 2 bases and J by 3 bases, and 23 bases separated the two germline ends. Study observations and caveats: Better recurrence-free survival went with HPV-responsive T-cell expansion in HPV16-positive patients. Candidate HPV-specific clones and E7-related TCR motifs grew in tumor during treatment.

Method: immunoSEQ multiplex PCR; TCRdb's copy keeps in-frame clones and lacks some. This sample has about 34,000 clones, with about 92% found just once. Repertoires were sampled repeatedly during chemoradiotherapy. On this clone: Its antigen is undetermined.

This TCR was recovered from a human donor with HPV-associated anogenital cancer. Sequencing used blood, obtained from a patient who underwent chemoradiotherapy. This chain connects TRBV30 to TRBJ1-5; a weak D match, TRBD1 (6 bases). CDR3: CAWSTRLRGKVFNQPQHF. CDR3 sequence (DNA): TGTGCCTGGAGTACACGCCTCAGGGGAAAGGTTTTCAATCAGCCCCAGCATTTT.